Below are 19 T cell receptor beta chains sequenced from a single sample in a study of glioma-infiltrating T cells after dendritic cell vaccination. Clones were sequenced by immunoSEQ multiplex PCR, and TCRdb holds only the in-frame ones, with some missing. The sample yields around 100,000 clones, about four fifths seen once. Source: blood, taken before dendritic cell vaccination. These TCRs come from a human donor with glioblastoma.

This clone was found once. The chain couples TRBV5-5 to TRBJ1-2; D remains ambiguous. Germline V lookup: CDR1 SGHKS, CDR2 YYEKEE (reference sequence). This CDR3 is 13 amino acids long. V lost 1 base and J lost 7, with 11 bases in between. The CDR3 sequence is CASSLFRSGGYTF. Here the CDR3 DNA reads TGTGCCAGCAGCTTGTTTCGGTCAGGTGGCTACACCTTC.

CDR3 sequence: CASSVTGGWNEQFF. The CDR3 nucleotides are TGTGCCAGCAGCGTTACAGGGGGATGGAATGAGCAGTTCTTC. The genes are TRBV9 and TRBJ2-1; 8 bases agree with TRBD1. CDR1 is SGDLS, CDR2 YYNGEE, per germline. The CDR3 length is 14 residues. The ends lost 2 bases at V and 7 bases at J; junction bases unmatched: 5.

This clone was counted only a few times. V usage is TRBV4-1 and J usage is TRBJ1-2; D may be TRBD1 (5 bases). Trimming left V 5 bases short and J 0 bases short, with 16 bases between. The CDR3 length is 16 residues. The germline V gene has CDR1 MGHRA and CDR2 YSYEKL. CDR3 DNA: TGCGCCAGCAGCGGGACCGGGGGGGAAGCTAACTATGGCTACACCTTC. Translated, it gives CASSGTGGEANYGYTF.

The chain has TRBV5-1 and TRBJ2-2; D may be TRBD1 (5 bases). Per the germline V gene, CDR1 is SGHRS and CDR2 is YFSETQ. CDR3 length: 16 amino acids. The V gene lost 0 bases and the J gene lost 1 base, with 10 bases spanning the gap. CDR3 nucleotide sequence: TGCGCCAGCAGCTTGGAAAGCACAGGGAACACCGGGGAGCTGTTTTTT. Its protein product is CASSLESTGNTGELFF.

Concerning this clone itself: This sample also contains other DNA sequences that code for the same CDR3. V and J are TRBV19 and TRBJ2-7; TRBD2 might be the D (6 bases). Germline-derived CDR1 and CDR2 are LNHDA and SQIVND (reference sequence). The CDR3 has 15 residues. Trimming stripped 0 bases from V and 2 bases from J, with 11 bases between. The CDR3 coding sequence is TGTGCCAGTAGTATAGAGGGGCGGGGAGCCTACGAGCAGTACTTC. Encoded protein: CASSIEGRGAYEQYF. The whole variable domain, filled in from reference TRBV19 and TRBJ2-7, reads DGGITQSPKYLFRKEGQNVTLSCEQNLNHDAMYWYRQDPGQGLRLIYYSQIVNDFQKGDIAEGYSVSREKKESFPLTVTSAQKNPTAFYLCASSIEGRGAYEQYFGPGTRLTVT.

This clone was seen once. The chain recombines TRBV30 with TRBJ2-7, with 10 bases identical to TRBD1. Germline assignment: CDR1 GTSNPN and CDR2 SVGIG (reference sequence). This CDR3 has 16 amino acids. V was clipped by 3 bases and J by 5 bases; unmatched bases: 13. The CDR3 region is CAWRVWDRGFSDEQYF. The CDR3, as DNA: TGTGCCTGGAGGGTATGGGACAGGGGTTTTTCGGACGAGCAGTACTTC.

V is TRBV4-3 and J is TRBJ2-5, with TRBD2 matching over 15 bases. The CDR3 extends over 21 amino acids. Germline trimming cut 0 bases from V and 0 bases from J; bases unmatched to any gene: 11. Germline loops: CDR1 LGHNA, CDR2 YSLEER. The DNA of the CDR3 is TGCGCCAGCAGCCAAGATCTCGTGGGACTAGCGGGGGGTCGCTACCAAGAGACCCAGTACTTC. Its protein product is CASSQDLVGLAGGRYQETQYF.

The V call is TRBV6-4, the J call TRBJ2-5, with 9 bases that match TRBD2. Germline V CDR1 and CDR2: MRHNA, SNTAGT. This CDR3 comprises 20 residues. V trimming: 4 bases; J trimming: 0 bases; junction bases outside the gene matches: 18. The CDR3 is CASSVNPRGGPYSYQETQYF. Written as DNA, the CDR3 is TGTGCCAGCAGTGTTAACCCGCGGGGGGGCCCTTACTCGTACCAAGAGACCCAGTACTTC.

The gene calls are TRBV7-9 and TRBJ1-2; 10 nucleotides match TRBD1. This CDR3 has 13 amino acids. V shed 5 bases and J 8 bases; nucleotides not matched to a gene: 5. Germline V gene lookup returns CDR1 SEHNR and CDR2 FQNEAQ (reference sequence). Here the CDR3 DNA reads TGTGCCAGCAGCCGGACAGGGGGGAGCGGCTACACCTTC. Translation: CASSRTGGSGYTF.

The V call is TRBV4-2, the J call TRBJ2-1; TRBD1 aligns across 10 bases. Germline CDR1 reads LGHNA; CDR2 reads YNFKEQ. With 3 bases clipped from V and 2 bases from J, the junction kept 4 bases outside the gene matches. CDR3 size: 16 residues. CDR3 region: CASSQGTGAAYNEQFF. The CDR3 nucleotides are TGTGCCAGCAGCCAGGGGACAGGGGCGGCCTACAATGAGCAGTTCTTC.

V is TRBV4-1 and J is TRBJ1-1; a weak D match, TRBD1 (6 bases). V shed 4 bases and J shed 1 base, with 16 bases lying between them. The CDR3 extends over 16 amino acids. The germline V gene has CDR1 MGHRA and CDR2 YSYEKL. CDR3: CASSRVGATRNTEAFF. The CDR3 coding sequence is TGCGCCAGCAGCCGAGTGGGGGCGACCAGGAACACTGAAGCTTTCTTT.

The CDR3 DNA sequence: TGCGCCAGCAGCTTGTGGACACAAAGCACAGATACGCAGTATTTT. Translated, it gives CASSLWTQSTDTQYF. The chain has TRBV5-1 and TRBJ2-3; D might be TRBD1 (5 bases). The V and J ends lost 1 base and 0 bases respectively, with 9 bases between them. The CDR3 runs to 15 residues. Germline V gene sequence: CDR1 SGHRS, CDR2 YFSETQ.

The rearrangement joins TRBV5-6 to TRBJ1-2, with D unresolved. V lost 4 bases, J lost 5 bases, and 9 bases lay in between. CDR3 size: 12 residues. Germline CDR1 SGHDT, CDR2 YYEEEE. CDR3 nucleotide sequence: TGTGCCAGCAGCATTGGACTTTATGGCTACACCTTC. As protein: CASSIGLYGYTF.

This chain joins TRBV7-6 and TRBJ1-4, with 8 bases lining up with TRBD1. The germline CDR1 and CDR2 sequences are SGHVS and FNYEAQ. The CDR3 runs 16 residues. The junction had 11 bases not matched to a gene; V was cut back by 4 bases and J by 7 bases. The CDR3 DNA is TGTGCCAGCAGCTCGCGACCCGGGACAGGAAGTGAAAAACTGTTTTTT. This translates into CASSSRPGTGSEKLFF.

This clone was found once. The chain recombines TRBV4-2 with TRBJ1-1, with D unresolved. The CDR3 covers 16 residues. V lost 0 bases to trimming and J lost 1 base, with 12 bases between them. The germline CDR1 and CDR2 sequences are LGHNA and YNFKEQ. Here the CDR3 reads CASSQEVGGRNTEAFF. The DNA of the CDR3 is TGTGCCAGCAGCCAAGAGGTTGGAGGGAGGAACACTGAAGCTTTCTTT.

The J gene is TRBJ2-1, the V gene TRBV19; unclear D gene. V shed 7 bases and J shed 9 bases, with 16 bases lying between them. Germline CDR1 is LNHDA and CDR2 is SQIVND (reference sequence). There are 13 residues in the CDR3. The CDR3 DNA is TGTGCCAGTACCCGGTCCCTATCGGGTGAGCAGTTCTTC. The encoded protein is CASTRSLSGEQFF.

This chain connects TRBV27 to TRBJ2-5, with D possibly being TRBD1 (6 bases). With 5 bases removed from V and 3 bases from J, the gap between germline ends came to 13 bases. CDR1 MNHEY and CDR2 SMNVEV come from the germline V gene (reference sequence). The CDR3 consists of 14 residues. The CDR3, as DNA: TGTGCCAGCAGTCGCGCGGACAGAGAAGAGACCCAGTACTTC. Translated, it gives CASSRADREETQYF.

V is TRBV7-3 and J is TRBJ1-2; D perhaps matches TRBD1 (6 bases). The CDR3 has 15 residues. Trimming stripped 4 bases from V and 2 bases from J, with 14 bases between. Per the germline V gene, CDR1 is SGHTA and CDR2 is FQGTGA. In nucleotides, the CDR3 is TGTGCCAGCAGCTCCGGACAGTCGGCCAACTATGGCTACACCTTC. Its protein product is CASSSGQSANYGYTF.

This clone was counted a single time. This chain connects TRBV30 to TRBJ1-1, with a tentative D call TRBD1 (6 bases). Deletions cut 5 bases from V and 1 base from J, with 14 bases between. Germline CDR1 GTSNPN, CDR2 SVGIG (reference sequence). The CDR3 extends over 14 amino acids. The CDR3 protein is CAWGAGERNTEAFF. The CDR3 DNA sequence: TGTGCCTGGGGTGCAGGGGAACGGAACACTGAAGCTTTCTTT.